These 22 T cell receptor beta chains share one sample of origin, sequenced in a study of T cell repertoires in ileal Crohn's disease. The assay was immunoSEQ multiplex PCR, and TCRdb's table has in-frame clones only and misses some. The table lists about 12,000 clones, roughly 72% of them singletons. Sequencing input: ileal tissue. The source is an adult with Crohn's disease.

The chain carries TRBV19 and TRBJ2-7; the match to TRBD1 covers 8 bases. The ends lost 5 bases at V and 2 bases at J; junction bases unmatched: 11. CDR3 length equals 16 residues. The germline V gene encodes CDR1 LNHDA and CDR2 SQIVND (reference sequence). The CDR3 protein is CASSPNGQGGTYEQYF. In nucleotides, the CDR3 is TGTGCCAGTAGTCCTAACGGACAGGGAGGCACCTACGAGCAGTACTTC.

The chain has TRBV6-5 and TRBJ1-5, with D uncertain. CDR1 MNHEY and CDR2 SVGAGI come from the germline V gene. V lost 0 bases and J 1 base, leaving 7 bases between the germline ends. The CDR3 extends over 15 amino acids. For the CDR3, the DNA is TGTGCCAGCAGTTACTCGTTCAGAAGCAATCAGCCCCAGCATTTT. Translating it yields CASSYSFRSNQPQHF.

This chain joins TRBV6-6 and TRBJ1-1; TRBD1 aligns across 9 bases. There are 15 residues in the CDR3. Trimming took 10 bases from V and 5 from J; bases not matched to a gene: 14. Germline V gives CDR1 MNHNY, CDR2 SVGAGI (reference sequence). Written as DNA, the CDR3 is TGTGCCACCCAGAGGACAGGGGCAACTGGGACTGAAGCTTTCTTT. This gives the protein CATQRTGATGTEAFF.

V gene TRBV5-6 combines with J gene TRBJ2-3, with 9 bases lining up with TRBD1. Looked up from germline, CDR1 is SGHDT and CDR2 is YYEEEE. The CDR3 loop spans 14 amino acids. Trimming at V came to 4 bases and at J to 8 bases, leaving 8 bases not matched to a gene. The CDR3 DNA follows: TGTGCCAGCAGCAACACAGGGGGCAAGGGTACGCAGTATTTT. It codes for CASSNTGGKGTQYF. The full variable domain, completed using reference TRBV5-6 and TRBJ2-3, is DAGVTQSPTHLIKTRGQQVTLRCSPKSGHDTVSWYQQALGQGPQFIFQYYEEEERQRGNFPDRFSGHQFPNYSSELNVNALLLGDSALYLCASSNTGGKGTQYFGPGTRLTVL.

The chain has TRBV7-9 and TRBJ1-1, with 9 nucleotides matching TRBD1. This CDR3 comprises 16 residues. V trimming: 5 bases; J trimming: 7 bases; junction bases outside the gene matches: 14. The germline CDR1 and CDR2 sequences are SEHNR and FQNEAQ (reference sequence). The CDR3: CASSPAPGTGWGEAFF. The CDR3 DNA is TGTGCCAGCAGCCCTGCACCCGGGACAGGGTGGGGTGAAGCTTTCTTT.

V usage is TRBV7-6 and J usage is TRBJ2-7, with D possibly matching TRBD1 (6 bases). With 1 base removed from V and 4 bases from J, the gap between germline ends came to 8 bases. The CDR3 extends over 13 amino acids. Germline assignment: CDR1 SGHVS and CDR2 FNYEAQ. CDR3 bases: TGTGCCAGCAGCTTAGGGACAGAGTACGAGCAGTACTTC. Protein product: CASSLGTEYEQYF.

J is TRBJ2-7 and V is TRBV6-5, with 8 bases identical to TRBD1. Trimming cost V 4 bases and J 0 bases; bases outside gene matches: 5. CDR1 is MNHEY and CDR2 is SVGAGI in the germline V gene. The CDR3 extends over 15 amino acids. CDR3 sequence: CASSSWTGSSYEQYF. CDR3 coding DNA: TGTGCCAGCAGTTCTTGGACAGGGAGCTCCTACGAGCAGTACTTC.

This clone appeared once. The chain joins TRBV11-3 to TRBJ1-1; tentatively, D is TRBD1 (5 bases). Germline V CDR1 and CDR2: SGHNT, YENEEA. The V and J ends lost 2 bases and 2 bases respectively, with 12 bases between them. The CDR3 runs to 15 residues. In nucleotides, the CDR3 is TGTGCCAGCAGCTTATTTCAGGGTTCCAACACTGAAGCTTTCTTT. Its translation is CASSLFQGSNTEAFF.

The J gene is TRBJ2-2, the V gene TRBV27; D is ambiguous. The CDR3 totals 14 residues. Trimming shortened V by 7 bases and J by 1 base, and 10 bases separated the two germline ends. CDR1 and CDR2 (germline): MNHEY, SMNVEV (reference sequence). CDR3 protein: CASKKHENTGELFF. Here the CDR3 DNA reads TGTGCCAGCAAAAAGCACGAGAACACCGGGGAGCTGTTTTTT.

The rearrangement joins TRBV5-1 to TRBJ2-1, with 8 bases aligning to TRBD1. The germline V gene has CDR1 SGHRS and CDR2 YFSETQ. The junction had 7 bases not matched to a gene; V was cut back by 3 bases and J by 5 bases. CDR3 size: 15 residues. The CDR3 loop is CASSSGQAANNEQFF. As DNA, the CDR3 is TGCGCCAGCAGCTCGGGACAGGCCGCGAACAATGAGCAGTTCTTC.

CDR3 loop: CASRTSWGGNYGYTF. DNA for the CDR3: TGTGCCAGCAGAACCTCCTGGGGAGGTAACTATGGCTACACCTTC. The chain joins TRBV6-1 to TRBJ1-2; D remains unclear. Germline V gives CDR1 MNHNS, CDR2 SASEGT. There are 15 residues in the CDR3. V dropped 6 bases and J dropped 1 base, with 15 bases sitting between them.

This rearrangement joins TRBV10-3 to TRBJ1-2, with a tentative D call TRBD1 (6 bases). The CDR3 covers 12 residues. In germline, CDR1 is ENHRY, CDR2 SYGVKD. The V end lost 8 bases, the J end lost 2 bases, and 9 bases lay between the germline ends. In DNA form, the CDR3 reads TGTGCCATCTCAGGGGAAAACTATGGCTACACCTTC. This translates into CAISGENYGYTF.

This chain joins TRBV28 and TRBJ2-5, with D possibly TRBD2 on 6 matching bases. CDR1 and CDR2 (germline): MDHEN, SYDVKM. Trimming cost V 10 bases and J 9 bases, with 33 bases left between them. The CDR3 runs 17 residues. CDR3 sequence reads: CATSPRARGRGTSAQYF. The CDR3 DNA reads as TGTGCCACTTCACCCCGGGCGAGGGGACGGGGGACCTCGGCCCAGTACTTC.

The rearrangement joins TRBV6-5 to TRBJ2-2, with 8 bases identical to TRBD1. Germline lookup yields CDR1 MNHEY and CDR2 SVGAGI. V shed 6 bases and J 6 bases; nucleotides not matched to a gene: 9. The CDR3 has 15 amino acids. The CDR3 DNA reads TGTGCCAGCAGCCGACAAACAGGGGGTGCCGGGGAGCTGTTTTTT. Residues: CASSRQTGGAGELFF.

The chain joins TRBV2 to TRBJ1-5; 7 nucleotides align to TRBD1. CDR1 and CDR2 (germline): SNHLY, FYNNEI. CDR3 size: 13 residues. The junction had 2 bases not matched to a gene; V was cut back by 7 bases and J by 2 bases. CDR3 loop: CASNQGGNQPQHF. As DNA, the CDR3 is TGTGCCAGCAACCAGGGGGGCAATCAGCCCCAGCATTTT.

The J gene is TRBJ2-5, the V gene TRBV19, with D perhaps matching TRBD2 (5 bases). The germline V gene encodes CDR1 LNHDA and CDR2 SQIVND (reference sequence). The CDR3 is 16 amino acids. Trimming shortened V by 0 bases and J by 5 bases, and 16 bases separated the two germline ends. The CDR3 sequence: CASSIDYSTSRETQYF. In nucleotides, the CDR3 is TGTGCCAGTAGTATAGATTATTCCACTAGTCGGGAGACCCAGTACTTC.

The V and J genes are TRBV2 and TRBJ2-2, with a possible D match to TRBD2 (6 bases). Trimming removed 7 bases from V and 8 bases from J, with 14 bases in between. There are 13 residues in the CDR3. Germline values: CDR1 SNHLY, CDR2 FYNNEI. The CDR3 loop is CASNLGEAGELFF. The CDR3 nucleotides are TGTGCCAGCAACCTTGGGGAGGCGGGGGAGCTGTTTTTT.

This clone was counted between two and nine times. CDR3 protein: CASSKDRWRGFYGYTF. Written as DNA, the CDR3 is TGTGCCAGTAGTAAGGACAGGTGGCGGGGTTTCTATGGCTACACCTTC. The rearrangement links TRBV19 to TRBJ1-2; 7 bases are shared with TRBD1. CDR3 length: 16 amino acids. Per the germline V gene, CDR1 is LNHDA and CDR2 is SQIVND (reference sequence). V gave up 4 bases and J gave up 4 bases; unmatched junction bases: 12.

The genes are TRBV11-3 and TRBJ1-1; D ambiguous. This CDR3 has 14 residues. Trimming left V 0 bases short and J 0 bases short, with 5 bases between. Germline loops: CDR1 SGHNT, CDR2 YENEEA. For the CDR3, the DNA is TGTGCCAGCAGCTTAGATGGGCTGAACACTGAAGCTTTCTTT. The encoded protein is CASSLDGLNTEAFF.

The chain couples TRBV27 to TRBJ2-4; maybe TRBD2 (6 bases). This CDR3 spans 13 amino acids. The V end was cut by 2 bases, the J end by 6 bases, with 8 bases between. The germline gives CDR1 MNHEY, CDR2 SMNVEV (reference sequence). In DNA, the CDR3 is TGTGCCAGCAGTTTAGCGGGGCTAAACATTCAGTACTTC. This gives the protein CASSLAGLNIQYF.

This chain links TRBV7-2 with TRBJ2-3; TRBD2 matches at 9 bases. Germline assignment: CDR1 SGHTA and CDR2 FQGNSA. This CDR3 has 17 amino acids. With V trimmed by 1 base and J by 2 bases, 7 bases remained unmatched. CDR3 DNA: TGTGCCAGCAGCTTAGTTTACCTAGCGGGGAACACAGATACGCAGTATTTT. Amino acid sequence: CASSLVYLAGNTDTQYF. Full variable domain (outside the CDR3, taken from reference TRBV7-2 and TRBJ2-3): GAGVSQSPSNKVTEKGKDVELRCDPISGHTALYWYRQSLGQGLEFLIYFQGNSAPDKSGLPSDRFSAERTGGSVSTLTIQRTQQEDSAVYLCASSLVYLAGNTDTQYFGPGTRLTVL.

This clone was seen only once. The gene calls are TRBV30 and TRBJ2-7; D might be TRBD2 (6 bases). The CDR3 runs to 13 residues. Between the trimmed V and J ends, which lost 3 bases and 2 bases, there was a span of 11 bases. Germline V lookup: CDR1 GTSNPN, CDR2 SVGIG (reference sequence). In DNA, the CDR3 is TGTGCCTGGAGCACGGGGGTCACCTACGAGCAGTACTTC. As protein: CAWSTGVTYEQYF.